The text below deals with one T cell receptor (beta chain). It lacks a known antigen. Per-nucleotide qualities are absent, and no much larger clonotype sits a single base away. Trimming costs V 9 bases and J 2 bases, and their ends lie 17 bases apart. Reading from cysteine to phenylalanine, the CDR3 counts 15 amino acids. Here the CDR3 DNA is all that survives: 45 bases in frame from base 1. Based on the germline V gene, the CDR1 and CDR2 sequences are ENHRY and SYGVKD. This record comes from a study of shared clonotypes between healthy human individuals (dated by TCRdb to the early 2020s). Concerning the study at large: A couple of women and three men aged 18 to 49 years were included in the cohort. For each donor, CD4 naive and CD4 memory were each given three plates, CD8 naive was given two plates, and CD8 memory was given one plate. Between about 0.8 and 9 billion PBMCs per donor were obtained by leukapheresis. Different laboratories and diverse techniques were used to prepare libraries and sequence TCR repertoires, to increase sequencing depth and limit assay-specific biases. Blood TCR repertoires of five healthy adults were deeply sequenced to estimate repertoire size and the extent of clonotype sharing between individuals.

The donors were healthy, HIV-negative adults with no recently reported acute infections or vaccinations. Every donor was a Caucasian adult living in Nashville, Tennessee, USA. Magnetic negative selection was used to enrich CD4+ T cells, after which naive cells were positively selected on CD45RA and the negative fraction became the memory subset. Blood was collected by leukapheresis, and PBMCs were isolated by Ficoll-Histopaque density gradient centrifugation and then cryopreserved in liquid nitrogen vapor phase. Analytical flow cytometry was used to check the purity and quantity of every magnetically sorted T cell population. Each sorted fraction had its genomic DNA isolated and then quantified by UV absorbance on a Nanodrop 2000c. What the research found in general, with its limitations: Sampling was restricted to blood, and TCR repertoires in tissue are likely to differ from TCR repertoires in blood. Across four donors, about 5.2% of naive CD4, around 3.3% of naive CD8, 2.3% of memory CD4, and approximately 0.42% of memory CD8 clonotypes were shared. Based on pairwise subsampling, the degree of clonotype sharing among donors was expected to be affected by sequencing depth. Estimated clonotype richness was generally larger for naive than for memory subsets. Compared with non-shared clonotypes, the clonotypes found in all four sorted-subset donors had higher generation probabilities. Because the study included a small number of donors, the genetic and exposure-history diversity represented was limited. Incomplete sequencing was indicated by rarefaction of sorted-subset datasets, despite the large sequencing depth.

TCR CDR3 regions were amplified from genomic DNA by multiplex PCR using the deep immunoSEQ assay. Extracted genomic DNA from each cell subset was spread evenly across all wells of several immunoSEQ 96-well plates, with each plate serving as a replicate. For sorted subsets, each replicate PCR was loaded with approximately 190 ng genomic DNA, equivalent to 30,000 or so T cell genomes. The purified libraries were quantified using a Qubit 3.0 fluorometer, sized with a Bioanalyzer 2100, and then quantified again using the KAPA Library Quantification kit. Each immunoSEQ 96-well plate was sequenced on its own single-read 150-cycle Illumina NextSeq 550 flow cell. Turning to the authors' computational methods: Because only junctional sequences without quality scores were contained in the immunoSEQ output, filtering matching that applied to full-length reads could not be performed. Sequences were annotated with PyIR, a Python wrapper for IgBLAST v1.9, using IMGT germline references to assign V/J genes and CDR3. Any read was removed if the V/J assignment was weak (E-value above 1e-6), the CDR3 was missing, or the read contained stop codons, out-of-frame junctions, or ambiguous translated residues. A V3J clonotype was defined by an identical inferred V gene, J gene, and CDR3 amino acid sequence. Percentage overlap between repertoires was computed as shared unique clonotypes divided by the size of the smaller repertoire. Repertoire richness was assessed with RTK rarefaction, the Chao1 estimator, and Recon v2.1 estimates of unobserved clonotypes. Generation probabilities for all TCRbeta clonotypes obtained by the gDNA method from a handful of donors were computed using OLGA. In its TCRdb copy, this immuneACCESS table keeps in-frame sequences only and misses some clones. Where compared with another copy, unresolved V genes explain less than half of these, and the others have no known cause. V and J calls and clone size are given by that table; D and trimming were obtained from the DNA. The sample has about 2.4 million clones on record, over 85% of them singletons. The top ten constitute around 0.14% of the sample.

Recombination joined TRBV10-3 with TRBJ2-1; D gene: possibly TRBD2, on 6 matching bases. The TCR originated in a man aged 18-30 years in good health. The specimen sequenced was naive CD4+ T cells sorted from blood. The cell subset or site label on this specimen signifies: CD45RA+ positively selected. The nucleotides are TGTGCCATTCGGACTGGGGGACTTGCCTACAATGAGCAGTTCTTC. This sequence encodes CAIRTGGLAYNEQFF.